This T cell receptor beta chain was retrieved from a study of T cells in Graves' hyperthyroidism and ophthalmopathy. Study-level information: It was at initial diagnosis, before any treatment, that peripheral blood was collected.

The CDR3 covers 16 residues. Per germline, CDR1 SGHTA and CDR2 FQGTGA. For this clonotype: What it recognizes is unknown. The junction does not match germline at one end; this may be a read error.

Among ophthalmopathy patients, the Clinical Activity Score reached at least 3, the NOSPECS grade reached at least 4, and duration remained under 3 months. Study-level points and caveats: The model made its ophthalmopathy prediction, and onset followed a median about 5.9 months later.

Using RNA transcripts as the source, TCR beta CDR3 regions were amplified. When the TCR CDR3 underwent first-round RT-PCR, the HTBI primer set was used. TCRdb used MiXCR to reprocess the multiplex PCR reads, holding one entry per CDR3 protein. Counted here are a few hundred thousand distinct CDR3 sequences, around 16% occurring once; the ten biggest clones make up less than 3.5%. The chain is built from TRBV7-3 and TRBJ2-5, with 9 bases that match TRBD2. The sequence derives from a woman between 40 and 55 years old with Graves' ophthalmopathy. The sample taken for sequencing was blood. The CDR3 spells CASGLRLAGNQETQYF. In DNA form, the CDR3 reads TGTGCCAGCGGCTTAAGGCTAGCGGGAAACCAAGAGACCCAGTACTTC.